This T cell receptor beta chain was recovered during a study of T cell responses to AZD1222 COVID-19 vaccine. Study-wide points: Mostly white British, mostly female donors; authors suggested clonal diversity may be underestimated.

In the case of this clone: No antigen is known for it.

The data were produced by immunoSEQ multiplex PCR, yet TCRdb's version contains in-frame clones alone and is incomplete. The sample holds about 140,000 clones, roughly 91% seen once. The V gene lost 2 bases and the J gene lost 1 base, with 11 bases spanning the gap. The germline V gene has CDR1 GTSNPN and CDR2 SVGIG (reference sequence). The CDR3 length is 14 residues. The material sequenced was peripheral blood, taken 28 days after the second AZD1222 dose. The TCR sequence derives from an adult who received the AZD1222 COVID-19 vaccine. The V and J genes are TRBV30 and TRBJ1-1; D gene uncertain. CDR3 amino acids: CAWSISLGNTEAFF. CDR3 DNA sequence: TGTGCCTGGAGTATTTCGTTAGGGAACACTGAAGCTTTCTTT.